This T cell receptor (beta chain) was retrieved from a study of shared clonotypes between healthy human individuals. Some clones are missing from TCRdb's copy, which holds only in-frame ones; the method was immunoSEQ multiplex PCR. The repertoire has about 230,000 clones, over 60% of them found once; the top ten carry roughly 10%. The receptor comes from a young man in good health. Sequencing input: memory CD4+ T cells sorted from blood. Subset of the sample: CD45RA-negative fraction.

In DNA form, the CDR3 reads TGTGCCTGGAGTCCCGGGACTTCGAACACCGGGGAGCTGTTTTTT. It translates to CAWSPGTSNTGELFF. The chain is built from TRBV30 and TRBJ2-2, with D perhaps TRBD2 (6 bases). Germline loops: CDR1 GTSNPN, CDR2 SVGIG (reference sequence). The length of the CDR3 is 15 residues. V was cut by 2 bases and J by 0 bases, with 10 bases left in between.